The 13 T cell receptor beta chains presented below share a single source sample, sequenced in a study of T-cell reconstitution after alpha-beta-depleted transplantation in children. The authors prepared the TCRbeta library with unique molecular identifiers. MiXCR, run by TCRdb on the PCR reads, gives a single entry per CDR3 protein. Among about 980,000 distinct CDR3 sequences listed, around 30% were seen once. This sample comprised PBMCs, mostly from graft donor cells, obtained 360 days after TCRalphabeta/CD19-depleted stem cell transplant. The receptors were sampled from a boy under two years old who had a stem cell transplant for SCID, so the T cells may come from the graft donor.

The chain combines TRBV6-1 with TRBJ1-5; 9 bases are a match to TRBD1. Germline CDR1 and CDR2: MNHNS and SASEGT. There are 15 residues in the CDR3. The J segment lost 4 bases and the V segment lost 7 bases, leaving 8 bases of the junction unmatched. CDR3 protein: CASTTTGGGNQPQHF. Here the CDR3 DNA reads TGTGCCAGCACCACAACAGGGGGCGGGAATCAGCCCCAGCATTTT.

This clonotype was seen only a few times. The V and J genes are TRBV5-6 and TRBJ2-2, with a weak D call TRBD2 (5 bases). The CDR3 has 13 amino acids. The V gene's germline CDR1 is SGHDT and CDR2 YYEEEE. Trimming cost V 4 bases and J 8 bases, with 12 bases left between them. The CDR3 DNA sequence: TGTGCCAGCAGCACCCGACTATTAGGGGAGCTGTTTTTT. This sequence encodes CASSTRLLGELFF.

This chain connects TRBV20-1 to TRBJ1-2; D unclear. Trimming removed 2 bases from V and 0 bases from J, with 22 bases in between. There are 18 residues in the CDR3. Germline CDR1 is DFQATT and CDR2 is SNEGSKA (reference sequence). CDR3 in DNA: TGCAGTGCTAGAATTGGGGTTTCGTCCGCGGGCTCTAACTATGGCTACACCTTC. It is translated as CSARIGVSSAGSNYGYTF.

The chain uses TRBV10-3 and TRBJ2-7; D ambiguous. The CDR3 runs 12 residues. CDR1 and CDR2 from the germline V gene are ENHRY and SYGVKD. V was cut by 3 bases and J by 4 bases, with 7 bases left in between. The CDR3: CAISDFGYEQYF. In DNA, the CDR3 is TGTGCCATCAGTGATTTTGGGTACGAGCAGTACTTC.

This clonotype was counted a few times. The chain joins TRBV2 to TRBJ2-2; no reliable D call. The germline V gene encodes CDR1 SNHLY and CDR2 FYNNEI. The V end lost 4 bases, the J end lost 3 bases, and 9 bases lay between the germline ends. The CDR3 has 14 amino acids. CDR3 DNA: TGTGCCAGCAGTGCGTACTTAGACACCGGGGAGCTGTTTTTT. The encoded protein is CASSAYLDTGELFF. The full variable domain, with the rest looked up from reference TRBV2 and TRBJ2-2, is EPEVTQTPSHQVTQMGQEVILRCVPISNHLYFYWYRQILGQKVEFLVSFYNNEISEKSEIFDDQFSVERPDGSNFTLKIRSTKLEDSAMYFCASSAYLDTGELFFGEGSRLTVL.

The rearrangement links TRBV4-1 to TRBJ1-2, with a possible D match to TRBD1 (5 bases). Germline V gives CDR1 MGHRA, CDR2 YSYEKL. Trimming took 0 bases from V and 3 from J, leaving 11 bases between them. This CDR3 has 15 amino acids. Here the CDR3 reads CASSQDWGPHYGYTF. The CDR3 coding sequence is TGCGCCAGCAGCCAAGATTGGGGACCCCACTATGGCTACACCTTC.

The chain's CDR3 is CASSSDRGPRPQHF. CDR3 coding DNA: TGTGCCAGCAGTTCCGACAGGGGGCCGAGGCCCCAGCATTTT. The gene calls are TRBV12-3 or TRBV12-4 and TRBJ1-5; 10 nucleotides line up with TRBD1. The CDR3 consists of 14 residues. Germline trimming cut 4 bases from V and 9 bases from J; bases unmatched to any gene: 6.

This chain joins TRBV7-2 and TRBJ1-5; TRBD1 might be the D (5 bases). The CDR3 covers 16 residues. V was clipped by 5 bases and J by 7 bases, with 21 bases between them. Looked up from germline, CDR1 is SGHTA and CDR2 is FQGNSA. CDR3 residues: CASSDGGTWLGQPQHF. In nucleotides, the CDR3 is TGTGCCAGCAGCGACGGGGGGACGTGGCTCGGACAGCCCCAGCATTTT.

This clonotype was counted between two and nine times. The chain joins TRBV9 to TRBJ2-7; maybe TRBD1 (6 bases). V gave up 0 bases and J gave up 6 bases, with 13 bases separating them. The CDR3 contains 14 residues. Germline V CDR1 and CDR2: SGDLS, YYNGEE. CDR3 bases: TGTGCCAGCAGCGTAGACGACAGGCGAGGCGAGCAGTACTTC. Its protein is CASSVDDRRGEQYF.

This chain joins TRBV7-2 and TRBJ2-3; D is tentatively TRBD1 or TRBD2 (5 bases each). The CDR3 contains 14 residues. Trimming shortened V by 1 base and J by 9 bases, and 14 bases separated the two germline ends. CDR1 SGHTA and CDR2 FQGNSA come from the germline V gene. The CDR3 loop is CASSLERAGRTQYF. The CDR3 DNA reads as TGTGCCAGCAGCTTAGAGAGGGCAGGGCGCACGCAGTATTTT.

The CDR3 here is CSAITGGSSNQPQHF. CDR3 DNA sequence: TGCAGTGCTATTACAGGGGGCTCTAGCAATCAGCCCCAGCATTTT. V and J are TRBV20-1 and TRBJ1-5, with 9 bases identical to TRBD1. Germline lookup yields CDR1 DFQATT and CDR2 SNEGSKA (reference sequence). Trimming at V came to 4 bases and at J to 0 bases, leaving 4 bases not matched to a gene. There are 15 residues in the CDR3.

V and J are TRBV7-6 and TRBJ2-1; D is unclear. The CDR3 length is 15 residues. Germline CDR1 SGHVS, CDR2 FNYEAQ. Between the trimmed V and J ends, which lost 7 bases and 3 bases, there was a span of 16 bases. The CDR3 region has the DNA TGTGCCAGCACCGATGTGGCAGGAGACTACAATGAGCAGTTCTTC. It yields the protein CASTDVAGDYNEQFF.

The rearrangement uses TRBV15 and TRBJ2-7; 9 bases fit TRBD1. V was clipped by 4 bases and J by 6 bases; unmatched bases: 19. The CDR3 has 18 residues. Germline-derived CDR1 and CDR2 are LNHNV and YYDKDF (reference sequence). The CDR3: CATSKTSLGQGKAFEQYF. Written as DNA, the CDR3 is TGTGCCACCAGCAAAACCAGCTTGGGACAGGGAAAAGCGTTCGAGCAGTACTTC.